Shown below are 28 T cell receptor beta chains from a single sample sequenced in a study of T cell responses to AZD1222 COVID-19 vaccine. TCRdb keeps only in-frame clones here, not all; method: immunoSEQ multiplex PCR. There are 100,000 to 150,000 clones in the sample; 92% occur only once, and 14% to 15% lies in the top ten. The sample in question was peripheral blood, obtained on day 0 of AZD1222 vaccination. The receptors here all came from an adult in good health.

The V call is TRBV14, the J call TRBJ1-2; no reliable D call. The V gene's germline CDR1 is SGHDN and CDR2 FVKESK. This CDR3 contains 13 residues. V was pared by 1 base and J by 4 bases, with 7 bases between. The CDR3 spells CASSQGGTYGYTF. For the CDR3, the DNA is TGTGCCAGCAGCCAAGGCGGCACCTATGGCTACACCTTC.

V and J are TRBV3-1 (or the pseudogene TRBV3-2) and TRBJ2-2; D call uncertain. Trimming took off 6 bases at V and 5 bases at J, with 10 bases between the two ends. CDR1 and CDR2 (germline): LGHDT, YNNKEL (reference sequence). The CDR3 length is 13 residues. CDR3 region: CASRRRGTGELFF. The CDR3 region has the DNA TGTGCCAGCAGGCGCCGAGGTACCGGGGAGCTGTTTTTT.

This clone was detected a few times. The chain combines TRBV7-9 with TRBJ1-2, with TRBD1 matching over 7 bases. V dropped 5 bases and J dropped 5; count of bases not matched to a gene: 14. The CDR3 contains 16 residues. Looked up from germline, CDR1 is SEHNR and CDR2 is FQNEAQ (reference sequence). CDR3 protein: CASSRQTGLVSYGYTF. The CDR3 DNA sequence: TGTGCCAGCAGCCGACAGACAGGGTTAGTGAGTTATGGCTACACCTTC.

V usage is TRBV4-1 and J usage is TRBJ2-7; no firm D call. Germline CDR1 is MGHRA and CDR2 is YSYEKL. This CDR3 is built from 15 residues. V was shortened by 0 bases and J by 0 bases, with 9 bases between the two germline ends. The CDR3 region has the DNA TGCGCCAGCAGCCAAGATTCCTGGGCCTCCTACGAGCAGTACTTC. Encoded protein: CASSQDSWASYEQYF.

The chain employs TRBV7-2 and TRBJ1-3; D may be TRBD1 (6 bases). The V gene lost 8 bases and the J gene lost 0 bases, with 17 bases spanning the gap. Germline V gene sequence: CDR1 SGHTA, CDR2 FQGNSA. This CDR3 has 16 amino acids. The CDR3 is CASSQEWDTSGNTIYF. CDR3 DNA sequence: TGTGCCAGCTCCCAAGAATGGGACACCTCTGGAAACACCATATATTTT.

In this sample, this clone turned up a few times. The J gene is TRBJ2-7, the V gene TRBV7-2, with D tentatively TRBD1 or TRBD2 (5 bases each). V dropped 4 bases and J dropped 5 bases, with 12 bases sitting between them. Germline assignment: CDR1 SGHTA and CDR2 FQGNSA. The CDR3 length is 13 residues. The CDR3 here is CASSSGARNEQYF. The CDR3 nucleotides read TGTGCCAGCAGCTCCGGGGCTCGGAACGAGCAGTACTTC.

This clone is a singleton in its sample. The CDR3 nucleotides read TGTGCCTGGGGGGTCCTCTTCAACTATGGCTACACCTTC. It specifies CAWGVLFNYGYTF. This chain joins TRBV30 and TRBJ1-2, with D unresolved. Germline V CDR1 and CDR2: GTSNPN, SVGIG (reference sequence). Trimming stripped 5 bases from V and 2 bases from J, with 12 bases between. The CDR3 totals 13 residues.

This chain links TRBV19 with TRBJ1-2, with TRBD1 as a possible D gene (5 bases). The CDR3 covers 16 residues. The V gene's germline CDR1 is LNHDA and CDR2 SQIVND (reference sequence). V dropped 3 bases and J dropped 2 bases, with 16 bases sitting between them. The DNA of the CDR3 is TGTGCCAGTAGTATGTCCAGAAACAGGAGGAACTATGGCTACACCTTC. Protein sequence: CASSMSRNRRNYGYTF.

The V gene is TRBV3-1 (or the pseudogene TRBV3-2), the J gene TRBJ1-1; TRBD1 matches at 7 bases. CDR3 length: 15 amino acids. V shed 4 bases, J shed 4 bases, and the junction held 9 bases outside the gene matches. CDR1 and CDR2 (germline): LGHDT, YNNKEL (reference sequence). The CDR3 sequence: CASSLVRGIFTEAFF. As DNA, the CDR3 is TGTGCCAGCAGCCTCGTCAGGGGGATATTCACTGAAGCTTTCTTT.

This sequence joins TRBV7-8 and TRBJ2-2, with no clear D. Trimming pared 1 base from V and 4 bases from J, leaving 7 bases between. This CDR3 spans 14 amino acids. CDR1 is SGHVS, CDR2 FQNEAQ, per germline. DNA of the CDR3: TGTGCCAGCAGCTTAGTTTATGGCACCGGGGAGCTGTTTTTT. Residues: CASSLVYGTGELFF.

The chain uses TRBV5-6 and TRBJ1-1, with a possible D match to TRBD1 (5 bases). Trimming stripped 0 bases from V and 3 bases from J, with 15 bases between. This CDR3 region has 16 residues. Germline V gene lookup returns CDR1 SGHDT and CDR2 YYEEEE. This chain's CDR3 is CASSLAGGSGDTEAFF. The CDR3 bases are TGTGCCAGCAGCTTGGCCGGGGGGAGCGGGGACACTGAAGCTTTCTTT.

The chain carries TRBV7-9 and TRBJ2-1, with unresolved D. V gave up 3 bases and J gave up 10 bases, with 7 bases separating them. Germline V gives CDR1 SEHNR, CDR2 FQNEAQ (reference sequence). CDR3 length: 11 amino acids. CDR3 nucleotides: TGTGCCAGCAGCTTCAGCATAGAGCAGTTCTTC. Translated: CASSFSIEQFF.

In this sample, this clone turned up once. The chain joins TRBV11-2 to TRBJ2-1, with TRBD2 identical over 12 bases. CDR3 length equals 16 residues. Per the germline V gene, CDR1 is SGHAT and CDR2 is FQNNGV. V lost 5 bases and J lost 3; bases outside the gene matches: 5. The CDR3 DNA sequence: TGTGCCAGCAGCCCCAAGACTAGCGGGAGCTACAATGAGCAGTTCTTC. Residues: CASSPKTSGSYNEQFF.

In this sample, this clone turned up once. This chain uses TRBV7-8 with TRBJ2-3; no clear D gene. The germline V gene encodes CDR1 SGHVS and CDR2 FQNEAQ. The CDR3 is 17 residues long. Trimming cost V 5 bases and J 0 bases, with 18 bases left between them. CDR3 residues: CASSNIRGDPSTDTQYF. CDR3 nucleotide sequence: TGTGCCAGCAGCAATATCCGAGGCGACCCTAGCACAGATACGCAGTATTTT.

The rearrangement links TRBV18 to TRBJ1-1; 7 bases fit TRBD1. Germline CDR1 is KGHSH and CDR2 is LQKENI. There are 13 residues in the CDR3. V was clipped by 3 bases and J by 6 bases; unmatched bases: 4. This CDR3 is CASSPKGTAEAFF. Here the CDR3 DNA reads TGTGCCAGCTCACCGAAGGGGACAGCTGAAGCTTTCTTT.

The gene calls are TRBV9 and TRBJ2-7, with D tentatively TRBD1 (6 bases). Trimming took off 3 bases at V and 0 bases at J, with 7 bases between the two ends. Germline V gene sequence: CDR1 SGDLS, CDR2 YYNGEE. This CDR3 is built from 13 residues. CDR3 protein: CASSATGSYEQYF. CDR3 nucleotide sequence: TGTGCCAGCAGCGCGACAGGCTCCTACGAGCAGTACTTC.

This clone was counted only a few times. The chain recombines TRBV5-1 with TRBJ2-3, with 9 bases matching TRBD2. Looked up from germline, CDR1 is SGHRS and CDR2 is YFSETQ. The CDR3 is 16 residues long. The V segment lost 3 bases and the J segment 5 bases; nucleotides outside the gene matches: 10. The CDR3 protein is CASSSGNSGSKDTQYF. CDR3 sequence (DNA): TGCGCCAGCAGCTCGGGGAATAGCGGGAGTAAAGATACGCAGTATTTT.

The chain employs TRBV7-2 and TRBJ1-2; 7 positions match TRBD1. V was pared by 3 bases and J by 6 bases, with 4 bases of the junction left unmatched. The germline V gene has CDR1 SGHTA and CDR2 FQGNSA. The CDR3 length is 13 residues. The CDR3 coding sequence is TGTGCCAGCAGCTTCCAGGGGGAGGATGGCTACACCTTC. Amino acids: CASSFQGEDGYTF.

The chain couples TRBV9 to TRBJ2-3; tentative D call: TRBD2 (6 bases). The V and J ends lost 0 bases and 2 bases respectively, with 10 bases between them. This CDR3 is 15 amino acids long. Looked up from germline, CDR1 is SGDLS and CDR2 is YYNGEE. CDR3 loop: CASSVEIADTDTQYF. DNA for the CDR3: TGTGCCAGCAGCGTAGAAATAGCGGACACAGATACGCAGTATTTT.

The rearrangement uses TRBV19 and TRBJ2-7; D perhaps matches TRBD2 (6 bases). This CDR3 is 14 amino acids long. Germline CDR1 reads LNHDA; CDR2 reads SQIVND (reference sequence). V was trimmed by 3 bases and J by 2 bases, leaving 11 bases between them. For the CDR3, the DNA is TGTGCCAGTAGTATCGGCGGGGTGACCTACGAGCAGTACTTC. The encoded protein is CASSIGGVTYEQYF. The variable domain in full, completed from reference TRBV19 and TRBJ2-7, reads DGGITQSPKYLFRKEGQNVTLSCEQNLNHDAMYWYRQDPGQGLRLIYYSQIVNDFQKGDIAEGYSVSREKKESFPLTVTSAQKNPTAFYLCASSIGGVTYEQYFGPGTRLTVT.

V and J are TRBV5-1 and TRBJ1-5; D is uncertain. Germline CDR1 and CDR2: SGHRS and YFSETQ. This CDR3 is 13 amino acids long. The V gene lost 4 bases and the J gene lost 3 bases, with 8 bases spanning the gap. CDR3: CASSTDSNQPQHF. The CDR3 DNA follows: TGCGCCAGCAGCACGGACTCCAATCAGCCCCAGCATTTT.

The rearrangement joins TRBV20-1 to TRBJ2-1; D unclear. The CDR3 has 11 residues. CDR1 and CDR2 from the germline V gene are DFQATT and SNEGSKA (reference sequence). V gave up 4 bases and J gave up 8 bases, with 9 bases separating them. The CDR3 spells CSATRLDEQFF. CDR3 nucleotide sequence: TGCAGTGCTACTAGGTTAGATGAGCAGTTCTTC.

This clone was picked up one time. The rearrangement uses TRBV30 and TRBJ2-5; TRBD2 agrees at 7 bases. J was trimmed by 14 bases and V by 0 bases; bases with no gene match: 6. CDR1 is GTSNPN and CDR2 is SVGIG in the germline V gene (reference sequence). The CDR3 length is 11 residues. This CDR3 reads CAWSVPGLLYF. CDR3 nucleotide sequence: TGTGCCTGGAGTGTACCGGGACTACTATACTTC. Full variable domain (remainder filled in from reference TRBV30 and TRBJ2-5): SQTIHQWPATLVQPVGSPLSLECTVEGTSNPNLYWYRQAAGRGLQLLFYSVGIGQISSEVPQNLSASRPQDRQFILSSKKLLLSDSGFYLCAWSVPGLLYFGPGTRLLVL.

This sequence joins TRBV3-1 (or the pseudogene TRBV3-2) and TRBJ2-3, with 10 bases lining up with TRBD2. Germline V gives CDR1 LGHDT, CDR2 YNNKEL (reference sequence). There are 18 residues in the CDR3. The junction had 10 bases not matched to a gene; V was cut back by 3 bases and J by 1 base. As DNA, the CDR3 is TGTGCCAGCAGCCAGGTGGGGGGCGGGACTAGCGGCACAGATACGCAGTATTTT. It codes for CASSQVGGGTSGTDTQYF.

Here the CDR3 DNA reads TGTGCCAGTAGGAGGACTAGCAACATGGTTGAGCAGTTCTTC. Protein: CASRRTSNMVEQFF. The V call is TRBV19, the J call TRBJ2-1; 8 nucleotides line up with TRBD2. From germline, CDR1 is LNHDA and CDR2 SQIVND (reference sequence). This CDR3 contains 14 residues. With 6 bases clipped from V and 9 bases from J, the junction kept 10 bases outside the gene matches.

The chain has TRBV28 and TRBJ2-1, with no clear D. Trimming removed 0 bases from V and 9 bases from J, with 3 bases in between. There are 11 residues in the CDR3. The germline V gene has CDR1 MDHEN and CDR2 SYDVKM. For the CDR3, the DNA is TGTGCCAGCAGTTTATGGTTTGAGCAGTTCTTC. Protein sequence: CASSLWFEQFF.

Concerning this clone itself: The same CDR3 can be traced to other DNA sequences in this sample. This chain connects TRBV7-9 to TRBJ1-2; a possible D gene is TRBD1 (5 bases). CDR3 length: 13 amino acids. With 5 bases removed from V and 4 bases from J, the gap between germline ends came to 11 bases. Germline-derived CDR1 and CDR2 are SEHNR and FQNEAQ (reference sequence). CDR3 in amino acids: CASSAPGPYGYTF. CDR3 sequence (DNA): TGTGCCAGCAGCGCGCCGGGGCCCTATGGCTACACCTTC.

This chain links TRBV3-1 (or the pseudogene TRBV3-2) with TRBJ2-3; 12 bases align to TRBD2. Germline CDR1 LGHDT, CDR2 YNNKEL (reference sequence). Germline trimming cut 0 bases from V and 1 base from J; bases unmatched to any gene: 5. The CDR3 sequence is 18 residues long. The CDR3 bases are TGTGCCAGCAGCCAAGAGAGGTCTAGCGGGGGGGGCACAGATACGCAGTATTTT. Translating gives CASSQERSSGGGTDTQYF.